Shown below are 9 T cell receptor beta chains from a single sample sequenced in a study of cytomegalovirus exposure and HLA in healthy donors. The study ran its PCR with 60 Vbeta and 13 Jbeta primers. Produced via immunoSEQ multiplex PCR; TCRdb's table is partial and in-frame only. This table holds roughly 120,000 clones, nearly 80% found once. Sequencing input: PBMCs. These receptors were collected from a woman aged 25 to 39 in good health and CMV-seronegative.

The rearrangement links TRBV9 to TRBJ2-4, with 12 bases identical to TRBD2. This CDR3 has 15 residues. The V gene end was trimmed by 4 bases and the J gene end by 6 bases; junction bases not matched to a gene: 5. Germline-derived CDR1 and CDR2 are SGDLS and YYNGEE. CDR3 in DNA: TGTGCCAGCAGCTCTAGCGGGGGGGCCGGAAACATTCAGTACTTC. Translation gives CASSSSGGAGNIQYF.

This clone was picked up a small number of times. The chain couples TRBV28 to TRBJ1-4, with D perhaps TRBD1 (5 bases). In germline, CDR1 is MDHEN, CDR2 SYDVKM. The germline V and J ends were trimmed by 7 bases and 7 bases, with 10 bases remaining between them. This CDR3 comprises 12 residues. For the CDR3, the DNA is TGTGCCAGCATGGGGGGACTTGAAAAACTGTTTTTT. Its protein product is CASMGGLEKLFF.

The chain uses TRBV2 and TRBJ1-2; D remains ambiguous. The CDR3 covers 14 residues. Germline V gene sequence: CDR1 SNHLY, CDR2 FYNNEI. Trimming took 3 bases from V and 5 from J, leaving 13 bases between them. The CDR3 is CASSDRDSRYGYTF. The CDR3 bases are TGTGCCAGCAGTGATCGGGATTCTCGGTATGGCTACACCTTC.

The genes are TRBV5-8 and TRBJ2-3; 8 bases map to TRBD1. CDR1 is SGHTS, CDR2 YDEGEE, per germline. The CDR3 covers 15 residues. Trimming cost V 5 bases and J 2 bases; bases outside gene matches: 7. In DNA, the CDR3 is TGTGCCAGCAGGATTCGACAGGGGTACACAGATACGCAGTATTTT. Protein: CASRIRQGYTDTQYF.

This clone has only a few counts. For the CDR3, the DNA is TGTGCCAGCAGTCCCGAAAGGAGCAGGAACACTGAAGCTTTCTTT. Translation gives CASSPERSRNTEAFF. This chain uses TRBV28 with TRBJ1-1; D is undetermined. Trimming took 5 bases from V and 1 from J, leaving 14 bases between them. CDR1 and CDR2 (germline): MDHEN, SYDVKM. CDR3 length: 15 residues.

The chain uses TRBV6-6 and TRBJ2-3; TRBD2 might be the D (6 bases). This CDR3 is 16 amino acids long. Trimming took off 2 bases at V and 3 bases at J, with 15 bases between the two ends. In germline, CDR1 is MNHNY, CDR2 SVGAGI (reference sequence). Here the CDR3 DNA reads TGTGCCAGCAGTTACGGCTCGGAGGGAAGAACAGATACGCAGTATTTT. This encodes CASSYGSEGRTDTQYF.

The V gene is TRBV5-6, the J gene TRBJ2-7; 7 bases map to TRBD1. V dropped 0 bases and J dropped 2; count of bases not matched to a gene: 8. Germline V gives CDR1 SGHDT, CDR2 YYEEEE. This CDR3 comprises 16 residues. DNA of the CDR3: TGTGCCAGCAGCTTGGCCTTTCAGGGGGTCGCCTACGAGCAGTACTTC. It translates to CASSLAFQGVAYEQYF.

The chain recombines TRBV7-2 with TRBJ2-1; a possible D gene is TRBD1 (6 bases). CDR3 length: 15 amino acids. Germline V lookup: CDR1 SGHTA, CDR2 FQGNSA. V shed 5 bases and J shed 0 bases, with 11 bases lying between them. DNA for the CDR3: TGTGCCAGCAGCGCCAGGGGAAGCTCCTACAATGAGCAGTTCTTC. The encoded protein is CASSARGSSYNEQFF.

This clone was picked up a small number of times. Written as DNA, the CDR3 is TGCGCCAGCAGCTTGGAAGGGGGGGGTGAAAAACTGTTTTTT. It is translated as CASSLEGGGEKLFF. The chain combines TRBV5-1 with TRBJ1-4; D might be TRBD1 (6 bases). This CDR3 spans 14 amino acids. The V gene's germline CDR1 is SGHRS and CDR2 YFSETQ. V was trimmed by 0 bases and J by 7 bases, leaving 10 bases between them.